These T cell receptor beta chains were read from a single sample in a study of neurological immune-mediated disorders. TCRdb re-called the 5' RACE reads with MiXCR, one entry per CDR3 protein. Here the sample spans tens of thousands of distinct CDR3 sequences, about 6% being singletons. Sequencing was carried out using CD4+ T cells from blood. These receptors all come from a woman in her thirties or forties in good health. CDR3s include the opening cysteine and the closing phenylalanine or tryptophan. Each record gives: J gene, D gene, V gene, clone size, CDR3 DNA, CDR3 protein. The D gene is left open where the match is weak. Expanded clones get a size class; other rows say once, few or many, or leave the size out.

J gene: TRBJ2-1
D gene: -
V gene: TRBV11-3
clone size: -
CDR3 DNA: TGTGCCACCTCGTCGGGGGACACCTACAATGAGCAGTTCTTC
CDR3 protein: CATSSGDTYNEQFF

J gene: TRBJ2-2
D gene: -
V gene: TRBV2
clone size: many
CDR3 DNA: TGTGCCAGCGGGGCCTTAAACACCGGGGAGCTGTTTTTT
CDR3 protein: CASGALNTGELFF

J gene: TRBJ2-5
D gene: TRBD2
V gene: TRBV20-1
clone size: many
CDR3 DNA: TGCAGTGCTAGAGCAAGGGGACTAGCGGCCGCCGAGACCCAGTACTTC
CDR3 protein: CSARARGLAAAETQYF

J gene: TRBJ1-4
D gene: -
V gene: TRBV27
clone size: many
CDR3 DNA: TGTGCCAGCACCCGGGTTCGAGGGGAAAAACTGTTTTTT
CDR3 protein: CASTRVRGEKLFF

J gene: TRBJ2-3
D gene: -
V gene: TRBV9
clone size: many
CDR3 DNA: TGTGCCAGCAGCGTAGGCGGGCTTCTAGCTCGAGATACGCAGTATTTT
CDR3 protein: CASSVGGLLARDTQYF

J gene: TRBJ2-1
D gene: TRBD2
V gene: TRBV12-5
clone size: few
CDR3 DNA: TGTGCTAGTGGTTTGGTATCTAGCGGGAGGGCCTACCAGCAGTTCTTC
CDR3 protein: CASGLVSSGRAYQQFF

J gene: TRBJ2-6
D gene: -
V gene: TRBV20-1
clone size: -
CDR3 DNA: TGCAGTGCTAGGGTAGCGGGGGCCAACGTCCTGACTTTC
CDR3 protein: CSARVAGANVLTF

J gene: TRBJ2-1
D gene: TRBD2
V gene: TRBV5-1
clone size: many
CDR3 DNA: TGCGCCAGCAGGAAGACTAGCGGGAGTATCTCCTACAATGAGCAGTTCTTC
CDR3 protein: CASRKTSGSISYNEQFF

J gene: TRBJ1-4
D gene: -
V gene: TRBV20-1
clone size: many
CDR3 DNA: TGCAGTGCTAGGGGACCGAGTGGGGAAAAACTGTTTTTT
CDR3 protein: CSARGPSGEKLFF

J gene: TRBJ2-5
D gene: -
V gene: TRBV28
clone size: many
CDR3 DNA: TGTGCCAGCAGCTCACTAGACTCGACCCAGTACTTC
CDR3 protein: CASSSLDSTQYF